This T cell receptor beta chain was sequenced during a study of T cell changes during pregnancy in multiple sclerosis. The repertoire was sequenced with immunoSEQ multiplex PCR; TCRdb's copy has only in-frame clones and lacks some. The data contain around 60,000 clones, about nine tenths of them seen just once; the ten biggest clones take up approximately 1.5%. A single count supports this clone. There are 11 residues in the CDR3. CDR1 and CDR2 (germline): WSHSY, SAAADI. With 8 bases removed from V and 2 bases from J, the gap between germline ends came to 5 bases. Specimen: peripheral blood, collected in the second trimester of pregnancy. The V gene is TRBV10-2, the J gene TRBJ2-3; no firm D call. The clonotype was recovered from a female donor with multiple sclerosis, enrolled in a pregnancy study. CDR3 residues: CASLLTDTQYF. In DNA, the CDR3 is TGCGCCAGCCTTCTCACAGATACGCAGTATTTT.